One and the same sample provided the 25 T cell receptor beta chains below, sequenced in a study of blood T cells in healthy people across ages. A second PCR of roughly 6 to 12 cycles used a sample-barcoded 5' primer and a J-beta primer mix. From the 5' RACE reads, TCRdb called clonotypes with MiXCR, one entry per CDR3 protein. The data contain 850,000 to 1,100,000 distinct CDR3 sequences, roughly two fifths of them singletons. The sequencing sample was made of blood. Source of these receptors: a man aged 18 to 35 in good health.

The V and J genes are TRBV10-3 and TRBJ2-3; 15 bases agree with TRBD2. The CDR3 is 17 residues long. V trimming: 10 bases; J trimming: 0 bases; junction bases outside the gene matches: 8. Germline values: CDR1 ENHRY, CDR2 SYGVKD. Written as DNA, the CDR3 is TGTGCCACAACCGGGACTAGCGGGGGGCCGAGCACAGATACGCAGTATTTT. Its protein product is CATTGTSGGPSTDTQYF.

In DNA, the CDR3 is TGCGCCAGCAGCTTGGAGGCGGGGGCACCATCAGAGCAGTACTTC. It is translated as CASSLEAGAPSEQYF. The V call is TRBV5-1, the J call TRBJ2-7, with D perhaps matching TRBD2 (7 bases). The V and J ends lost 0 bases and 7 bases respectively, with 17 bases between them. The germline V gene encodes CDR1 SGHRS and CDR2 YFSETQ. This CDR3 region has 15 residues.

This rearrangement joins TRBV18 to TRBJ2-1; TRBD2 might be the D (6 bases). V was shortened by 3 bases and J by 7 bases, with 16 bases between the two germline ends. Germline V gives CDR1 KGHSH, CDR2 LQKENI. The CDR3 has 15 residues. The chain's CDR3 is CASSPSGGVRNEQFF. The CDR3 DNA is TGTGCCAGCTCACCCTCGGGCGGGGTACGGAATGAGCAGTTCTTC.

This clonotype was observed a few times. The rearrangement joins TRBV5-5 to TRBJ1-2; TRBD1 matches 8 bases. Per germline, CDR1 SGHKS and CDR2 YYEKEE (reference sequence). CDR3 length: 13 residues. V shed 0 bases, J shed 8 bases, and the junction held 3 bases outside the gene matches. CDR3 amino acids: CASSLETGVGYTF. As DNA, the CDR3 is TGTGCCAGCAGCTTGGAGACAGGGGTAGGCTACACCTTC.

This clonotype was recorded a few times. CDR3 sequence: CASSQTGLRQPQHF. The CDR3 DNA reads TGTGCCAGCAGCCAGACAGGGTTACGACAGCCCCAGCATTTT. The chain is built from TRBV14 and TRBJ1-5; 7 positions match TRBD1. Germline-derived CDR1 and CDR2 are SGHDN and FVKESK. This CDR3 is built from 14 residues. V trimming: 3 bases; J trimming: 7 bases; junction bases outside the gene matches: 6.

The table lists this clonotype with a few counts. This chain joins TRBV9 and TRBJ1-5, with 12 bases that match TRBD1. The CDR3 extends over 15 amino acids. Trimming cost V 3 bases and J 7 bases; bases outside gene matches: 5. Germline CDR1 reads SGDLS; CDR2 reads YYNGEE. The CDR3 spells CASSAGQGAKQPQHF. CDR3 coding DNA: TGTGCCAGCAGCGCGGGACAGGGGGCGAAGCAGCCCCAGCATTTT.

This chain connects TRBV7-8 to TRBJ2-3, with 7 bases matching TRBD1. Germline V lookup: CDR1 SGHVS, CDR2 FQNEAQ. The CDR3 covers 16 residues. The V and J ends lost 5 bases and 5 bases, in that order; junction bases with no gene match: 13. In DNA, the CDR3 is TGTGCCAGCAGCCGAACCCGGGCAGGGGGTGTAGATACGCAGTATTTT. This translates into CASSRTRAGGVDTQYF. Drawing the rest from reference TRBV7-8 and TRBJ2-3, the complete variable domain is GAGVSQSPRYKVAKRGQDVALRCDPISGHVSLFWYQQALGQGPEFLTYFQNEAQLDKSGLPSDRFFAERPEGSVSTLKIQRTQQEDSAVYLCASSRTRAGGVDTQYFGPGTRLTVL.

There are many counts of this clonotype. V usage is TRBV12-3 or TRBV12-4 and J usage is TRBJ2-4, with TRBD1 matching over 9 bases. CDR3 length: 14 amino acids. V shed 4 bases and J 7 bases; nucleotides not matched to a gene: 5. CDR3: CASSSGQGGNIQYF. The CDR3 nucleotides read TGTGCCAGCAGTTCGGGACAGGGAGGGAACATTCAGTACTTC.

By proportion, this clonotype is medium-sized. The chain has TRBV7-8 and TRBJ2-1; possibly TRBD1 for D (5 bases). The CDR3 totals 17 residues. CDR1 and CDR2 (germline): SGHVS, FQNEAQ. Trimming shortened V by 1 base and J by 5 bases, and 18 bases separated the two germline ends. As DNA, the CDR3 is TGTGCCAGCAGCTTAGGGGGCGCCCCGTCCATGCACAATGAGCAGTTCTTC. Its protein product is CASSLGGAPSMHNEQFF.

Points on this clonotype: An end of the junction does not agree with germline; a read error may underlie this. The V and J genes are TRBV5-5 and TRBJ1-5; D gene unclear. The germline gives CDR1 SGHKS, CDR2 YYEKEE (reference sequence). The CDR3 length is 12 residues. The CDR3 reads CASGLDGQPQHF. For the CDR3, the DNA is TGTGCCAGCGGCTTGGATGGTCAGCCCCAGCATTTT.

A remark on this clonotype: This may come from a read error, since a much larger clone is one base off. V gene TRBV2 combines with J gene TRBJ1-6; no firm D call. CDR1 and CDR2 (germline): SNHLY, FYNNEI. The CDR3 length is 13 residues. CDR3 residues: CAGSGQSNSPLHF. DNA for the CDR3: TGTGCCGGCAGTGGTCAGAGCAATTCACCCCTCCACTTT.

CDR3 protein: CSARVLGADYEKLFF. CDR3 DNA: TGCAGTGCTAGAGTTTTAGGGGCAGATTATGAAAAACTGTTTTTT. The V call is TRBV20-1, the J call TRBJ1-4; possibly TRBD1 for D (5 bases). Trimming removed 1 base at V and 6 bases at J, with 15 bases between. The CDR3 length is 15 residues. Germline V gene sequence: CDR1 DFQATT, CDR2 SNEGSKA (reference sequence).

The sample holds one count of this clonotype. The rearrangement joins TRBV12-3 or TRBV12-4 to TRBJ1-5; 9 bases are shared with TRBD1. This CDR3 contains 17 residues. With 1 base clipped from V and 3 bases from J, the junction kept 7 bases outside the gene matches. CDR3 in amino acids: CASSLGTGDVHNQPQHF. The CDR3 DNA is TGTGCCAGCAGTTTAGGGACAGGGGACGTCCACAATCAGCCCCAGCATTTT.

The chain has TRBV6-5 and TRBJ2-1, with 14 bases identical to TRBD2. CDR3 size: 18 residues. Germline CDR1 and CDR2: MNHEY and SVGAGI. V was pared by 0 bases and J by 1 base, with 2 bases of the junction left unmatched. DNA of the CDR3: TGTGCCAGCAGTTACTCGGGACTAGCGGGGGCTTCCTACAATGAGCAGTTCTTC. Residues: CASSYSGLAGASYNEQFF.

V usage is TRBV5-1 and J usage is TRBJ2-5; 9 bases fit TRBD2. Germline V gene sequence: CDR1 SGHRS, CDR2 YFSETQ. The CDR3 contains 16 residues. After removal of 2 bases from V and 6 bases from J, the junction contained 11 bases not matched to a gene. DNA of the CDR3: TGCGCCAGCAGCTTACCGGGACTAGCCGGGGGGCAGACCCAGTACTTC. Its translation is CASSLPGLAGGQTQYF.

This clonotype has a handful of counts. The chain employs TRBV11-2 and TRBJ2-3; the match to TRBD2 covers 9 bases. Germline assignment: CDR1 SGHAT and CDR2 FQNNGV. The CDR3 is 17 residues long. Unmatched junction bases numbered 16, after V lost 4 bases and J lost 8 bases. The CDR3 DNA follows: TGTGCCAGCAGCTCTAAGGAAGGACTAGCGCCAAGTAGTACGCAGTATTTT. Translation: CASSSKEGLAPSSTQYF.

The chain has TRBV7-2 and TRBJ1-6; D not certain. Germline loops: CDR1 SGHTA, CDR2 FQGNSA. This CDR3 comprises 17 residues. Trimming took off 0 bases at V and 4 bases at J, with 13 bases between the two ends. The CDR3 DNA is TGTGCCAGCAGCTTAGCATTAGCGGCAGCTTATAATTCACCCCTCCACTTT. Protein: CASSLALAAAYNSPLHF.

This clonotype was observed a few times. This chain joins TRBV2 and TRBJ1-1, with 7 nucleotides matching TRBD1. The CDR3 is 16 residues long. With V trimmed by 0 bases and J by 8 bases, 12 bases remained unmatched. Germline CDR1 reads SNHLY; CDR2 reads FYNNEI. The CDR3 spells CASSEAKTGRGYEAFF. For the CDR3, the DNA is TGTGCCAGCAGTGAAGCGAAGACAGGGAGAGGATACGAAGCTTTCTTT.

This clonotype came up once. The chain is built from TRBV4-3 and TRBJ2-7; D call uncertain. Trimming cost V 0 bases and J 1 base, with 7 bases left between them. Germline V gene lookup returns CDR1 LGHNA and CDR2 YSLEER. This CDR3 comprises 14 residues. The CDR3 DNA is TGCGCCAGCAGCCAAGAAATCCCTTCCTACGAGCAGTACTTC. This encodes CASSQEIPSYEQYF.

This sequence joins TRBV3-1 and TRBJ2-2; possible D gene TRBD2, 5 bases. The germline V gene has CDR1 LGHDT and CDR2 YNNKEL (reference sequence). The CDR3 totals 15 residues. V was pared by 4 bases and J by 2 bases, with 11 bases between. CDR3 region: CASSPPGINTGELFF. CDR3 DNA sequence: TGTGCCAGCAGCCCACCCGGGATTAACACCGGGGAGCTGTTTTTT.

A few counts support this clonotype. The V gene is TRBV11-2, the J gene TRBJ2-2, with TRBD2 matching 9 bases. V gave up 5 bases and J gave up 6 bases; unmatched junction bases: 10. The CDR3 contains 16 residues. Per the germline V gene, CDR1 is SGHAT and CDR2 is FQNNGV. This chain's CDR3 is CASSQILAGGPGELFF. As DNA, the CDR3 is TGTGCCAGCAGCCAAATCTTGGCGGGGGGGCCCGGGGAGCTGTTTTTT.

The sample holds a few counts of this clonotype. V and J are TRBV4-1 and TRBJ1-1, with D perhaps TRBD1 (6 bases). Trimming stripped 1 base from V and 3 bases from J, with 12 bases between. This CDR3 region has 15 residues. Germline V gene lookup returns CDR1 MGHRA and CDR2 YSYEKL. CDR3 coding DNA: TGCGCCAGCAGCCAAGGACAGGTGGTCTACACTGAAGCTTTCTTT. Its protein is CASSQGQVVYTEAFF.

A remark on this clonotype: The junction departs from germline at one end; a sequencing error may be responsible. The chain joins TRBV6-6 to TRBJ1-1; D perhaps matches TRBD1 (5 bases). The germline V gene has CDR1 MNHNY and CDR2 SVGAGI (reference sequence). The length of the CDR3 is 14 residues. The CDR3 nucleotides read TGTGCCAGCAGTTACCTGGGACTGGACACTGAGGCTTTCTTT. Its protein is CASSYLGLDTEAFF.

This CDR3 reads CASRSGTSEQFF. CDR3 sequence (DNA): TGTGCCAGCAGATCTGGGACTTCTGAGCAGTTCTTC. V and J are TRBV28 and TRBJ2-1; TRBD2 is a possible D gene (6 bases). This CDR3 is 12 amino acids long. The germline CDR1 and CDR2 sequences are MDHEN and SYDVKM. The V end lost 6 bases, the J end lost 9 bases, and 12 bases lay between the germline ends.

The table lists this clonotype with a few counts. This chain uses TRBV5-1 with TRBJ2-6; a possible D gene is TRBD1 (5 bases). Trimming removed 7 bases from V and 0 bases from J, with 8 bases in between. The CDR3 has 14 amino acids. Germline V gives CDR1 SGHRS, CDR2 YFSETQ. The CDR3 DNA reads TGCGCCAGCCAGACAGACTCTGGGGCCAACGTCCTGACTTTC. It yields the protein CASQTDSGANVLTF.